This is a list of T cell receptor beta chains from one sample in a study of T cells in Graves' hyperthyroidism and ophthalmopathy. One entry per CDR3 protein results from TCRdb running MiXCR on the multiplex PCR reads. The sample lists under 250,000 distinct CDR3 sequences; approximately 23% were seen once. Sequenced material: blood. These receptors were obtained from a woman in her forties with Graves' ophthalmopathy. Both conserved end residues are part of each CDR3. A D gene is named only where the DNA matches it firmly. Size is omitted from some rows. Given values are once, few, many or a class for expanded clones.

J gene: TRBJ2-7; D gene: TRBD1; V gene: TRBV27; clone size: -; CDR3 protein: CASSPGTGAPYEQYF; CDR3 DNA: TGTGCCAGCAGTCCCGGGACAGGGGCGCCCTACGAGCAGTACTTC
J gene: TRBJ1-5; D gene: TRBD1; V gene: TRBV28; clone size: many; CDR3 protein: CASSLEDRGAFSVNQPQHF; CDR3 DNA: TGTGCCAGCAGTTTAGAAGACAGGGGGGCCTTTAGTGTCAATCAGCCCCAGCATTTT
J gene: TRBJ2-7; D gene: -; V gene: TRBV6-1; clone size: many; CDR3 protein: CASRKHRDNYEQYF; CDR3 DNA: TGTGCCAGCAGGAAACACCGGGACAACTACGAGCAGTACTTC
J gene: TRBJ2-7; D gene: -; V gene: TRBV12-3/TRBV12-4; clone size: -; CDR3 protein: CASSSRSRPPYEQYF; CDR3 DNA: TGTGCCAGCAGTTCCCGGTCGAGACCTCCCTACGAGCAGTACTTC
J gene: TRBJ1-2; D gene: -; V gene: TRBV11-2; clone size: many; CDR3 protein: CASSGFGYGYTF; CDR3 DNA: TGTGCCAGCTCAGGGTTTGGCTATGGCTACACCTTC
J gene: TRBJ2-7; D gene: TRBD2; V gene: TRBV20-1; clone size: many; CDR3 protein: CSARDAGGYGEQYF; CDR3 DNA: TGCAGTGCTAGAGATGCGGGAGGCTATGGCGAGCAGTACTTC
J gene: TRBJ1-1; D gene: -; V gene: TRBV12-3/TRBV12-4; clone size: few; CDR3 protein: CASSSFEDAFF; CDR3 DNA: TGTGCCAGCAGTTCCTTCGAGGACGCTTTCTTT
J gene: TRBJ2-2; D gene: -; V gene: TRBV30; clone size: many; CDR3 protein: CAWSHNLGDNTGELFF; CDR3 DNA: TGTGCCTGGAGTCACAACCTGGGGGATAACACCGGGGAGCTGTTTTTT
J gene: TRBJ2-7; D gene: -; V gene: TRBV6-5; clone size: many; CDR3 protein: CASSYSTGYYEQYF; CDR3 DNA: TGTGCCAGCAGTTACTCTACTGGATACTACGAGCAGTACTTC
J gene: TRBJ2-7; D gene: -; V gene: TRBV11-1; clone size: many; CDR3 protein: CASSSTSGFSSYEQYF; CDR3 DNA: TGTGCCAGCAGCTCTACTTCCGGGTTTAGCTCCTACGAGCAGTACTTC
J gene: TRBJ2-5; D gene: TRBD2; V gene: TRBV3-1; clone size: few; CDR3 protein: CASSQVWDWAGGNQETQYF; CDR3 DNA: TGTGCCAGCAGCCAAGTGTGGGATTGGGCGGGAGGGAACCAAGAGACCCAGTACTTC
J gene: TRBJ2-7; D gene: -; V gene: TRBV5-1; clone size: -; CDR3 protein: CASSHGTRNYEQYF; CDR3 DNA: TGCGCCAGCAGCCACGGGACCAGGAACTACGAGCAGTACTTC
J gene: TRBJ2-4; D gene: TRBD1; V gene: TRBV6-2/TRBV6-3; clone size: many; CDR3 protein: CASGDRELNF; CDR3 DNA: TGTGCCAGCGGCGACAGGGAATTGAACTTC
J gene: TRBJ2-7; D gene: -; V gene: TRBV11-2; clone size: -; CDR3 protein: CASSLGGWTASYEQYF; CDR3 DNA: TGTGCCAGCAGCTTAGGAGGCTGGACCGCCTCCTACGAGCAGTACTTC
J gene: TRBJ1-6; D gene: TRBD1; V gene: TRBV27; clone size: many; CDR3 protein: CASSTGQGISPLHF; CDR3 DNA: TGTGCCAGCAGTACAGGACAGGGGATTTCACCCCTCCACTTT
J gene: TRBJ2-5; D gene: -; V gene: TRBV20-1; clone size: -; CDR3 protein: CSARDSKWTQYF; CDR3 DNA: TGCAGTGCTAGAGATTCCAAATGGACCCAGTACTTC
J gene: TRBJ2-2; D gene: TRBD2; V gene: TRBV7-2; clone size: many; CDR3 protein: CASSGTSGTTGELFF; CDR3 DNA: TGTGCCAGCAGCGGGACTAGCGGGACCACCGGGGAGCTGTTTTTT
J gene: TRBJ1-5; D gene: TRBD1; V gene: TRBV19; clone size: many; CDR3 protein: CASSPSRAGGNQPQHF; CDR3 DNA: TGTGCCAGTAGTCCTTCTCGGGCAGGGGGAAATCAGCCCCAGCATTTT
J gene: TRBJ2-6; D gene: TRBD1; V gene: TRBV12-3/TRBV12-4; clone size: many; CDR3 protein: CASSSGTGGSGANVLTF; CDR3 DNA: TGTGCCAGCAGCTCCGGGACAGGTGGCTCTGGGGCCAACGTCCTGACTTTC
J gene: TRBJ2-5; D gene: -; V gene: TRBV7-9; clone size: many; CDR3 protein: CASVPGSRETQYF; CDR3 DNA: TGTGCCAGCGTTCCGGGAAGTCGAGAGACCCAGTACTTC
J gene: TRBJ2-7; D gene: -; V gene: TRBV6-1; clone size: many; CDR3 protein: CASKSSYEQYF; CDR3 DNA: TGTGCCAGCAAATCGTCCTACGAGCAGTACTTC
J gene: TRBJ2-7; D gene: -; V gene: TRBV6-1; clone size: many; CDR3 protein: CASSEVLQVAYEQYF; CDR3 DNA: TGTGCCAGCAGTGAAGTACTACAGGTCGCCTACGAGCAGTACTTC
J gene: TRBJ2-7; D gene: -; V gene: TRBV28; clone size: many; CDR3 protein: CASRLQGPASYEQYF; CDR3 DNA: TGTGCCAGCAGACTACAGGGTCCTGCTTCCTACGAGCAGTACTTC
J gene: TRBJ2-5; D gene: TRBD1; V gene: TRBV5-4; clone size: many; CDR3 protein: CASSFGTGGQETQYF; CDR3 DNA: TGTGCCAGCAGCTTCGGGACAGGGGGTCAAGAGACCCAGTACTTC
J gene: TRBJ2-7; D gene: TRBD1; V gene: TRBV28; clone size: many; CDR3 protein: CASSEGTGGFDEQYF; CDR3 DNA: TGTGCCAGCAGTGAGGGGACAGGGGGGTTCGACGAGCAGTACTTC
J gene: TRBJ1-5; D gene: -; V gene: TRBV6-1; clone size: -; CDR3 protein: CASRTKGGAQHF; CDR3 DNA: TGTGCCAGCAGGACTAAAGGCGGGGCCCAGCATTTT
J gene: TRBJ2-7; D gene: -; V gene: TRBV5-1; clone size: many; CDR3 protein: CASSNGGPGNEQYF; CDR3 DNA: TGCGCCAGCAGCAATGGAGGGCCGGGTAACGAGCAGTACTTC
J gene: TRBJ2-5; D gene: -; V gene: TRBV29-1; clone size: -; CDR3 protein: CSVGGGGQGATQYF; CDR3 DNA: TGCAGCGTTGGGGGCGGGGGCCAGGGGGCGACCCAGTACTTC
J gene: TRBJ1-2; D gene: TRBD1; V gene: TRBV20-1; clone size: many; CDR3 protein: CSARLTHAAVQDRGYGYTF; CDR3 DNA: TGCAGTGCTAGACTTACCCATGCGGCCGTCCAGGACAGGGGTTATGGCTACACCTTC
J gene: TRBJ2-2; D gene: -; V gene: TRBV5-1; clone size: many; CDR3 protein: CASSRTGTSPTGELFF; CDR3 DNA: TGCGCCAGCAGCCGGACCGGGACCTCGCCTACCGGGGAGCTGTTTTTT
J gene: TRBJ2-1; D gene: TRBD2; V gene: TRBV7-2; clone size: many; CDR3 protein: CTSSLDLAGVNEQFF; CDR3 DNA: TGTACCAGCAGCTTAGATCTAGCGGGAGTCAATGAGCAGTTCTTC
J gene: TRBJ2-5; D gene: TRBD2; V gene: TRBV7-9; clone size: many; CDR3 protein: CASSPGTSGTQETQYF; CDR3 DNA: TGTGCCAGCAGCCCGGGGACTAGCGGTACACAAGAGACCCAGTACTTC
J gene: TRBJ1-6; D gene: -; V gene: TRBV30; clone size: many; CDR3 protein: CAWSGRNYSPLHF; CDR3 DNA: TGTGCCTGGAGTGGACGGAACTATTCACCCCTCCACTTT
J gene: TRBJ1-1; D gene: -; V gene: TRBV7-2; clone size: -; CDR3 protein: CASSLDGSNTEAFF; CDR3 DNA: TGTGCCAGCAGCTTGGACGGATCGAACACTGAAGCTTTCTTT
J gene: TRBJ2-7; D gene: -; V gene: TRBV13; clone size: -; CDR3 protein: CASSLATFGEQYF; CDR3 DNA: TGTGCCAGCAGCTTAGCTACGTTCGGCGAGCAGTACTTC
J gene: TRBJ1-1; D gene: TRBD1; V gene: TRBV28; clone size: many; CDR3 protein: CASSLWYRGQNEAFF; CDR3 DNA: TGTGCCAGCAGTTTATGGTACAGGGGGCAAAATGAAGCTTTCTTT
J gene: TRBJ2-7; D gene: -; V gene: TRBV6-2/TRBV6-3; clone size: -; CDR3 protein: CASSPRITSYEQYF; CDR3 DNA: TGTGCCAGCAGCCCCAGGATCACCTCCTACGAGCAGTACTTC
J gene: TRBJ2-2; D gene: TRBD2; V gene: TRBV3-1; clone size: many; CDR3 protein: CASSQGLAKGGELFF; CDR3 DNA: TGTGCCAGCAGCCAGGGACTAGCGAAGGGCGGGGAGCTGTTTTTT
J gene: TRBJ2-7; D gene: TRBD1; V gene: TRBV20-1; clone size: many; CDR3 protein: CSARVGTGQAYEQYF; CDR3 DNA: TGCAGTGCTAGAGTCGGGACAGGGCAAGCCTACGAGCAGTACTTC
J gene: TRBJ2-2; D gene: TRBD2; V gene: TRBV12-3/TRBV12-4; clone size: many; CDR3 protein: CASTRGAGELFF; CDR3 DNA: TGTGCCAGCACCCGGGGGGCCGGGGAGCTGTTTTTT
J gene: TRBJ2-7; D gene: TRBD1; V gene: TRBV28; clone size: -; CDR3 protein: CASSLLQGAKGSYEQYF; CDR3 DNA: TGTGCCAGCAGTTTACTTCAGGGGGCCAAGGGGTCCTACGAGCAGTACTTC
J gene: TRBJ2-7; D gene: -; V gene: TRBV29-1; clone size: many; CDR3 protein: CSVDSGSYEQYF; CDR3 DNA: TGCAGCGTTGATTCAGGGAGCTACGAGCAGTACTTC
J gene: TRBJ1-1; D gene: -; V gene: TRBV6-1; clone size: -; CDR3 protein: CASRGTPVNTEAFF; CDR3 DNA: TGTGCCAGCAGGGGGACACCCGTGAACACTGAAGCTTTCTTT
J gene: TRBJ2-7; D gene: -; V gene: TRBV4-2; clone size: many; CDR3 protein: CASSRDIGRSEQYF; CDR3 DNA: TGTGCCAGCAGCCGGGATATTGGGCGCTCCGAGCAGTACTTC
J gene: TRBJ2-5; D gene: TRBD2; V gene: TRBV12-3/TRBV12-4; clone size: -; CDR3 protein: CARSRDYRETQYF; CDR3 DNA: TGTGCCAGGAGCAGGGACTACCGGGAGACACAGTACTTC
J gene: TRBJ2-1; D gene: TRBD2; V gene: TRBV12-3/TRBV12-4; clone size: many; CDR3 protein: CASRSFSGINEQFF; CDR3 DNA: TGTGCCAGCAGATCTTTTAGCGGGATCAATGAGCAGTTCTTC
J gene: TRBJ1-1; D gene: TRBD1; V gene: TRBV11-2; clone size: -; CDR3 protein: CASSLGDRVGTEAFF; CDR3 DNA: TGTGCCAGCAGCTTAGGGGACAGGGTAGGAACTGAAGCTTTCTTT
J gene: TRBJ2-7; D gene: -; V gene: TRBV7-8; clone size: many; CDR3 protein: CASSLDGGSSYEQYF; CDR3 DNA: TGTGCCAGCAGCCTCGACGGCGGGTCCTCCTACGAGCAGTACTTC
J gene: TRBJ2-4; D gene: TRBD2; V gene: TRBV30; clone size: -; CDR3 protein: CAWGSGRGNIQYF; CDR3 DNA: TGTGCCTGGGGGAGCGGGAGAGGAAACATTCAGTACTTC
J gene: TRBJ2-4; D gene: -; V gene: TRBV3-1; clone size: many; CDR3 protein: CASSQVRRTTENIQYF; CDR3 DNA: TGTGCCAGCAGCCAAGTTAGAAGGACAACTGAAAACATTCAGTACTTC
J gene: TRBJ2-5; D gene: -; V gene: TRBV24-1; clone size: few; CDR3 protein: CATSDPQLGTPQETQYF; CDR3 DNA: TGTGCCACCAGTGATCCGCAGTTGGGGACACCACAAGAGACCCAGTACTTC
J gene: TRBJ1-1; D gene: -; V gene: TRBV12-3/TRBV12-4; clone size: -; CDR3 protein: CASSPPRGGRRAEAFF; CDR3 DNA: TGTGCCAGCAGTCCCCCCCGCGGGGGCAGGAGGGCTGAAGCTTTCTTT
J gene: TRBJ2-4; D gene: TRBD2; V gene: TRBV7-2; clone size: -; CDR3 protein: CASSYRTSGLAKNIQYF; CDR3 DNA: TGTGCCAGCAGCTATCGGACTAGCGGGCTAGCCAAAAACATTCAGTACTTC
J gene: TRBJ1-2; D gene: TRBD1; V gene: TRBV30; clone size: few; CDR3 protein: CAYQRDRPNYGYTF; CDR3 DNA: TGTGCCTATCAACGGGACAGGCCGAACTATGGCTACACCTTC
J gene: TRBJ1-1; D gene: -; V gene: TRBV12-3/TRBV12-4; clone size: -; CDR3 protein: CASSLTDGPLSEAFF; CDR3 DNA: TGTGCCAGCAGTTTGACGGACGGTCCCCTATCTGAAGCTTTCTTT
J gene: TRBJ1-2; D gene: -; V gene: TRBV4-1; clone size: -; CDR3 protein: CASSQDKGSYGYTF; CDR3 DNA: TGCGCCAGCAGCCAAGATAAAGGGTCATATGGCTACACCTTC
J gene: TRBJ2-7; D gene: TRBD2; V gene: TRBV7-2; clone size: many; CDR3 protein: CASSPGLAGGPEQYF; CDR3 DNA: TGTGCCAGCAGTCCCGGACTAGCGGGAGGGCCTGAGCAGTACTTC